This T cell receptor (beta chain) was documented in a study of T cell repertoires in cytomegalovirus infection. TCRdb ran MiXCR on the reads and lists one entry per CDR3 protein. The repertoire consists of a few hundred thousand distinct CDR3 sequences, with approximately 40% occurring once and the leading ten covering around 46%. Note on this clonotype: Antigen specificity is unknown.

This material consisted of cultured PBMCs, taken from culture after CMV antigen stimulation. The TCR sequence derives from a human donor in good health (CMV status not recorded). Some clones in this sample may be carry-over from other donors' samples.

This CDR3 reads CASRRAGGAGELFF. DNA of the CDR3: TGTGCCAGCAGACGAGCGGGGGGAGCCGGGGAGCTGTTTTTT. This chain uses TRBV12-3 or TRBV12-4 with TRBJ2-2, with 9 bases identical to TRBD2. The CDR3 has 14 residues. V was clipped by 6 bases and J by 6 bases; unmatched bases: 5.